The clone carrying this TCR beta chain came up a few times. Its target is not known. This specimen belongs to a study of response to subunit inactivated influenza vaccine. Each CDR3 protein gets one entry after TCRdb re-called the RT-PCR reads with MiXCR. Of approximately 290,000 distinct CDR3 sequences in the sample, 20% to 25% are singletons; the top ten hold about a tenth. This CDR3 spans 14 amino acids. Trimming pared 6 bases from V and 0 bases from J, leaving 9 bases between. Study-wide findings and caveats: T cells newly recruited by each seasonal influenza vaccination are few, the authors suggested.

This rearrangement joins TRBV12-3 or TRBV12-4 to TRBJ1-3; maybe TRBD1 (6 bases). The TCR sequence derives from a man aged 50 to 69 who received an inactivated influenza vaccine. The specimen comprised PBMCs from blood, sampled about 20 months after vaccination. CDR3 bases: TGTGCCAGCAGGACGACAGGCTCTGGAAACACCATATATTTT. Its protein product is CASRTTGSGNTIYF.